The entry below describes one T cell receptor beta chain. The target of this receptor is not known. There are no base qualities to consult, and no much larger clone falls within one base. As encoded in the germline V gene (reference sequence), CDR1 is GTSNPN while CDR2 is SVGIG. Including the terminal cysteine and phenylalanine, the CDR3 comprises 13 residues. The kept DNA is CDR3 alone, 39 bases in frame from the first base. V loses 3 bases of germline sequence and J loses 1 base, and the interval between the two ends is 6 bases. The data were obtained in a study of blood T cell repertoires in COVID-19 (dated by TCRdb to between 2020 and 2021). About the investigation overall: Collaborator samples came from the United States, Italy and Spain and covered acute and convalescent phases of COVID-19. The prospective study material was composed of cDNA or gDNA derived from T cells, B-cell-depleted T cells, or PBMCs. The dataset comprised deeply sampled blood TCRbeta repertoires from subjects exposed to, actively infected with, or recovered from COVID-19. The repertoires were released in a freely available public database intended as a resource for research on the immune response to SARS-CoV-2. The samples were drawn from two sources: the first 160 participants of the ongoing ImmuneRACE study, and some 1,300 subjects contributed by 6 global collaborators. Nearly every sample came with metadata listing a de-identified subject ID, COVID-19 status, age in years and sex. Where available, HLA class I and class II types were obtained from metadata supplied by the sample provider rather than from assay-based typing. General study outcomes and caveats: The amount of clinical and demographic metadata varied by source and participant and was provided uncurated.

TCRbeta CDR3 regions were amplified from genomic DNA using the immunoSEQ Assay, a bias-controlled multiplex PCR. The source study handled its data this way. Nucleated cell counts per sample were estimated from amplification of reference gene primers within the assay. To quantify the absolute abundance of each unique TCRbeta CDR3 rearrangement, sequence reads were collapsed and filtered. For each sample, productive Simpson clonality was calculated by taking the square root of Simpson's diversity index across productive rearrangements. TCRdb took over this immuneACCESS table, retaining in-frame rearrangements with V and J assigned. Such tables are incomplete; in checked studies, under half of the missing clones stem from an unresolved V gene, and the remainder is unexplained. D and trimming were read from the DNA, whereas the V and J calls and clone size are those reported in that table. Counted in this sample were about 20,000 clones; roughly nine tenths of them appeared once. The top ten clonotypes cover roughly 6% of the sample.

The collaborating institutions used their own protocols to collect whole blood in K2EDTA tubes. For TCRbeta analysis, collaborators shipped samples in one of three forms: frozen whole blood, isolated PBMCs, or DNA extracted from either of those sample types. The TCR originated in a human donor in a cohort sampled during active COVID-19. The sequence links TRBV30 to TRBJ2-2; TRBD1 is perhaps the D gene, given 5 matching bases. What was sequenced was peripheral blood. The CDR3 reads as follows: CAWRTENTGELFF. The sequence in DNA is TGTGCCTGGAGGACAGAGAACACCGGGGAGCTGTTTTTT.